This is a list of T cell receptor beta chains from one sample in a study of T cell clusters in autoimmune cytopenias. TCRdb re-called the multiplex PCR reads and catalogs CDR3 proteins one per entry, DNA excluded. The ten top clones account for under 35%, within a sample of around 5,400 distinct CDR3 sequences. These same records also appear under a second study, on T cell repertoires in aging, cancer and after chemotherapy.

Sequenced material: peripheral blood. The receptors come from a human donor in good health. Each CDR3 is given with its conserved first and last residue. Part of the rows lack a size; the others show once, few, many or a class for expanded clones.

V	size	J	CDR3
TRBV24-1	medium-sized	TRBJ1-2	CATSDPQNYGYTF
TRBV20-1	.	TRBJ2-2	CSARDGLETGELFF
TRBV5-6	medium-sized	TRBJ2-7	CASSRIQGGEQYF
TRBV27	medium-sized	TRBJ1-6	CASSPQIDYNSPLHF
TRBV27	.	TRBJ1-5	CASSEAVYGLNQPQHF
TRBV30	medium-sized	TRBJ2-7	CAWSGETGQSEQYF
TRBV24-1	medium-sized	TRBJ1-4	CATSDRQGGLFF
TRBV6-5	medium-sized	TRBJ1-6	CASRLAGGGNSPLHF
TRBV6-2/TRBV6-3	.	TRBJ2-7	CASSYGGGLYEQYF
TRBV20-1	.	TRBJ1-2	CSAQNRVDSSLWYGYTF
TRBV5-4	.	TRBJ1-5	CASSSGRGQPQHF
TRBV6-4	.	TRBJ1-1	CASSPGGGTNTEAFF
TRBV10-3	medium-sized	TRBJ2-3	CAISGGRGQGTDTQYF
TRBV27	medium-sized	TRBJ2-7	CASSPSGLAGAYEQYF
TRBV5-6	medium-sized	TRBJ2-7	CASRRGFSYEQYF
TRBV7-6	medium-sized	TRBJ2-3	CASRIEPGTGVDTQYF
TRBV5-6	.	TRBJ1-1	CASSPPWGGNTEAFF
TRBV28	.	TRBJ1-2	CASSTTYRSYGYTF
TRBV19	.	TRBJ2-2	CASKDRENYTGELFF
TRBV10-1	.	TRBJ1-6	CASSVGNSNSPLHF
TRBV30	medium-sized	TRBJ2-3	CAWSLRTDTQYF
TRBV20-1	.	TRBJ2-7	CSARGSGTDLSYEQYF